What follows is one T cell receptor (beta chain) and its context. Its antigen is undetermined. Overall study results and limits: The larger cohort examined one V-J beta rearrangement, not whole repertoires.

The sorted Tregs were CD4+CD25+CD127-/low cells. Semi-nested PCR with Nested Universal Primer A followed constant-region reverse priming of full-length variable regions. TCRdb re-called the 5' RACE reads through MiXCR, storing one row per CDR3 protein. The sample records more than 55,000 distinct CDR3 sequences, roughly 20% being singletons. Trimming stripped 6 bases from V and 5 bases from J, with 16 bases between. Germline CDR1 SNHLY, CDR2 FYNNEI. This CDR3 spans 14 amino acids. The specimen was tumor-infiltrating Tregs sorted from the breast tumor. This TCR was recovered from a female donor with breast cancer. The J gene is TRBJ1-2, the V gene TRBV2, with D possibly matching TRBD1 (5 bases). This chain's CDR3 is CASSRAPLQYGYTF. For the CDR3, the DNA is TGTGCCAGCAGCAGGGCTCCCCTCCAATATGGCTACACCTTC.